These 22 T cell receptor beta chains were sequenced from one sample in a study of neurological immune-mediated disorders. TCRdb independently ran MiXCR on the 5' RACE reads; one entry per CDR3 protein. The sample includes roughly 88,000 distinct CDR3 sequences, under 4.5% of them seen just once. Sample: PBMCs. These receptors were taken from a woman aged 45-65 years with multiple sclerosis.

This clonotype was observed many times. The chain is built from TRBV2 and TRBJ2-7; D remains ambiguous. Germline assignment: CDR1 SNHLY and CDR2 FYNNEI. V was cut by 6 bases and J by 6 bases, with 21 bases left in between. The CDR3 consists of 15 residues. CDR3 sequence reads: CASSSPVIPIGEQYF. CDR3 nucleotides: TGTGCCAGCAGCTCTCCCGTTATCCCTATCGGCGAGCAGTACTTC.

This clonotype has at least ten counts. This chain connects TRBV5-6 to TRBJ2-1; the D gene could be TRBD1 or TRBD2 (5 bases each). V shed 3 bases and J shed 6 bases, with 10 bases lying between them. The CDR3 length is 13 residues. The germline V gene encodes CDR1 SGHDT and CDR2 YYEEEE. The CDR3 sequence is CASSYGGLNEQFF. The CDR3 nucleotides are TGTGCCAGCAGCTATGGGGGTCTCAATGAGCAGTTCTTC.

This clonotype was seen many times. The chain couples TRBV20-1 to TRBJ2-5; 9 bases line up with TRBD2. CDR3 size: 17 residues. The trim removed 0 bases at V and 2 bases at J, leaving 10 bases unmatched. Per germline, CDR1 DFQATT and CDR2 SNEGSKA (reference sequence). The CDR3 DNA is TGCAGTGCTAGAGACCCCGGAGCTAGCGGGGCTCAAGAGACCCAGTACTTC. As protein: CSARDPGASGAQETQYF.

This clonotype occurred many times. J is TRBJ1-1 and V is TRBV5-1; no firm D call. With 5 bases removed from V and 3 bases from J, the gap between germline ends came to 8 bases. Germline loops: CDR1 SGHRS, CDR2 YFSETQ. The CDR3 runs to 12 residues. CDR3: CASSLDYTEAFF. The CDR3 DNA follows: TGCGCCAGCAGTCTGGACTACACTGAAGCTTTCTTT.

This clonotype has ten or more counts. The CDR3 nucleotides are TGTGCCAGCAGTCTGGCGGGGACAGTGGGCCCGGTCACAAATGAGCAGTTCTTC. Its translation is CASSLAGTVGPVTNEQFF. The V call is TRBV6-5, the J call TRBJ2-1; a possible D gene is TRBD1 (7 bases). CDR1 is MNHEY and CDR2 is SVGAGI in the germline V gene. The CDR3 totals 18 residues. V was cut by 5 bases and J by 7 bases, with 27 bases left in between.

This clonotype has a count of ten or more. The chain joins TRBV20-1 to TRBJ2-1; D is uncertain. Germline V gene data show CDR1 as DFQATT and CDR2 as SNEGSKA (reference sequence). Trimming cost V 3 bases and J 0 bases, with 3 bases left between them. The CDR3 is 12 amino acids. The CDR3 nucleotides are TGCAGTGCTAGCCGCTCCTACAATGAGCAGTTCTTC. Translating it yields CSASRSYNEQFF.

This clonotype was seen many times. This chain links TRBV5-1 with TRBJ2-1, with 9 bases lining up with TRBD2. The length of the CDR3 is 15 residues. Trimming cost V 4 bases and J 6 bases; bases outside gene matches: 8. From germline, CDR1 is SGHRS and CDR2 YFSETQ. This CDR3 reads CASSPGAGGLNEQFF. CDR3 bases: TGCGCCAGCAGCCCCGGAGCGGGGGGCCTCAATGAGCAGTTCTTC. The whole variable domain, remainder taken from reference TRBV5-1 and TRBJ2-1, is KAGVTQTPRYLIKTRGQQVTLSCSPISGHRSVSWYQQTPGQGLQFLFEYFSETQRNKGNFPGRFSGRQFSNSRSEMNVSTLELGDSALYLCASSPGAGGLNEQFFGPGTRLTVL.

Ten or more counts support this clonotype. Germline is not matched at one junction end, which may reflect a read error. V gene TRBV5-5 combines with J gene TRBJ2-7, with D perhaps given as TRBD1 or TRBD2 (7 bases each). The CDR3 spans 14 residues. CDR1 and CDR2 from the germline V gene are SGHKS and YYEKEE (reference sequence). DNA for the CDR3: TGTGCCAGCAGGTTGGCCAGGGGGGGGGCCGAGCAGTACTTC. It translates to CASRLARGGAEQYF.

The CDR3 protein is CASSLGRWTEAFF. For the CDR3, the DNA is TGTGCCAGCAGCTTAGGACGTTGGACTGAAGCTTTCTTT. The chain links TRBV11-3 to TRBJ1-1; the D is unclear. The CDR3 contains 13 residues. Germline loops: CDR1 SGHNT, CDR2 YENEEA. V was clipped by 1 base and J by 5 bases, with 8 bases between them.

This clonotype was picked up many times. J is TRBJ1-2 and V is TRBV20-1; the D is unclear. This CDR3 spans 14 amino acids. Trimming removed 0 bases at V and 5 bases at J, with 13 bases between. The germline gives CDR1 DFQATT, CDR2 SNEGSKA (reference sequence). The CDR3 coding sequence is TGCAGTGCTAGAGAACCGGCCCTACAGTATGGCTACACCTTC. This gives the protein CSAREPALQYGYTF.

This clonotype was found many times. The chain is built from TRBV9 and TRBJ2-2; D gene uncertain. Germline V gene sequence: CDR1 SGDLS, CDR2 YYNGEE. This CDR3 is built from 14 residues. V lost 0 bases and J lost 4, with 7 bases in between. CDR3 in DNA: TGTGCCAGCAGCGTAGAACCCTTCACCGGGGAGCTGTTTTTT. Translation gives CASSVEPFTGELFF.

This clonotype was picked up many times. The chain joins TRBV12-3 or TRBV12-4 to TRBJ2-7; D is undetermined. This CDR3 comprises 14 residues. Trimming took off 3 bases at V and 0 bases at J, with 9 bases between the two ends. CDR3 in amino acids: CASSFGPLSYEQYF. The CDR3 DNA sequence: TGTGCCAGCAGTTTTGGACCGCTCTCCTACGAGCAGTACTTC.

This clonotype was counted at least ten times. This chain connects TRBV7-2 to TRBJ1-5; a weak D match, TRBD1 (6 bases). Germline values: CDR1 SGHTA, CDR2 FQGNSA. V lost 6 bases, J lost 0 bases, and 12 bases lay in between. The CDR3 is made up of 15 amino acids. This CDR3 is CASRRDRFSNQPQHF. The CDR3 coding sequence is TGTGCCAGCAGACGAGACAGGTTTAGCAATCAGCCCCAGCATTTT.

This clonotype was counted a few times. V usage is TRBV6-5 and J usage is TRBJ2-7; a possible D gene is TRBD1 (6 bases). Germline values: CDR1 MNHEY, CDR2 SVGAGI. V was shortened by 6 bases and J by 6 bases, with 18 bases between the two germline ends. The CDR3 covers 14 residues. The CDR3 coding sequence is TGTGCCAGCAGAGCCGACAGGATACATGCCGAGCAGTACTTC. This encodes CASRADRIHAEQYF.

This clonotype was counted many times. This chain's CDR3 is CASSPGTSGVFSTGEQFF. As DNA, the CDR3 is TGTGCCAGCAGTCCCGGGACTAGCGGGGTTTTCTCGACGGGTGAGCAGTTCTTC. The chain has TRBV6-2 or TRBV6-3 and TRBJ2-1; 13 nucleotides match TRBD2. CDR1 and CDR2 from the germline V gene are MNHEY and SVGEGT. Unmatched junction bases numbered 16, after V lost 5 bases and J lost 9 bases. This CDR3 has 18 residues.

This clonotype was picked up many times. The chain has TRBV5-1 and TRBJ2-5; D tentatively reads TRBD1 or TRBD2 (5 bases each). The germline V gene has CDR1 SGHRS and CDR2 YFSETQ. The CDR3 totals 16 residues. Trimming left V 4 bases short and J 2 bases short, with 18 bases between. In DNA, the CDR3 is TGCGCCAGCAGCCGTCAACCGGGACCCAGACAAGAGACCCAGTACTTC. Its translation: CASSRQPGPRQETQYF.

This clonotype occurred many times. The chain joins TRBV20-1 to TRBJ2-3, with TRBD2 matching over 8 bases. V dropped 1 base and J dropped 2; count of bases not matched to a gene: 8. The CDR3 consists of 16 residues. From germline, CDR1 is DFQATT and CDR2 SNEGSKA (reference sequence). CDR3 loop: CSARGVVAGLTDTQYF. In DNA form, the CDR3 reads TGCAGTGCTAGAGGCGTGGTAGCGGGACTCACAGATACGCAGTATTTT.

This clonotype showed up many times. J is TRBJ1-6 and V is TRBV7-9; 7 bases match TRBD1. The V gene end was trimmed by 7 bases and the J gene end by 7 bases; junction bases not matched to a gene: 7. This CDR3 is built from 14 residues. Germline assignment: CDR1 SEHNR and CDR2 FQNEAQ (reference sequence). CDR3 nucleotide sequence: TGTGCCAGCAACTCGGACAGGCCAAATTCACCCCTCCACTTT. This sequence encodes CASNSDRPNSPLHF. The full variable domain, in which reference TRBV7-9 and TRBJ1-6 provide the parts outside the CDR3, is DTGVSQNPRHKITKRGQNVTFRCDPISEHNRLYWYRQTLGQGPEFLTYFQNEAQLEKSRLLSDRFSAERPKGSFSTLEIQRTEQGDSAMYLCASNSDRPNSPLHFGNGTRLTVT.

The table lists this clonotype with many counts. J is TRBJ2-1 and V is TRBV5-4, with 10 positions matching TRBD2. Unmatched junction bases numbered 6, after V lost 4 bases and J lost 8 bases. Germline V gives CDR1 SGHNT, CDR2 YYREEE (reference sequence). This CDR3 spans 14 amino acids. CDR3 coding DNA: TGTGCCAGCAGCCCGGGACTAGCGAACGATGAGCAGTTCTTC. Translated: CASSPGLANDEQFF.

V is TRBV20-1 and J is TRBJ2-3, with 7 bases matching TRBD2. CDR1 is DFQATT and CDR2 is SNEGSKA in the germline V gene (reference sequence). V was clipped by 5 bases and J by 0 bases; unmatched bases: 5. The CDR3 runs 14 residues. The CDR3 bases are TGCAGTGCTCTTGGAGCGGGGAGCACAGATACGCAGTATTTT. Protein sequence: CSALGAGSTDTQYF.

In its sample, this clonotype was seen many times. The V gene is TRBV2, the J gene TRBJ1-5; no clear D. The CDR3 has 15 residues. Trimming left V 3 bases short and J 7 bases short, with 16 bases between. Germline V CDR1 and CDR2: SNHLY, FYNNEI. The CDR3 region is CASSDGRRPVQPQHF. The CDR3 bases are TGTGCCAGCAGTGATGGACGGCGTCCCGTCCAGCCCCAGCATTTT.

This clonotype was detected many times. The J gene is TRBJ1-2, the V gene TRBV12-3 or TRBV12-4; D unclear. The CDR3 contains 12 residues. The V end was cut by 6 bases, the J end by 4 bases, with 9 bases between. CDR3 in DNA: TGTGCCAGCAGATCGGACGGCTATGGCTACACCTTC. Protein: CASRSDGYGYTF.